The rows below give T cell receptor beta chains drawn from one sample of a study of shared clonotypes between healthy human individuals. Sequencing was performed with immunoSEQ multiplex PCR; in TCRdb, only in-frame clones are kept and a portion is missing. The table records roughly 490,000 clones, 65% to 80% of them present only once. The sequencing sample was made of PBMCs. The source of these receptors is a woman in her forties in good health. Some clones in this sample may be carry-over from other donors' samples. Both conserved end residues are part of each CDR3. Fields, in order: clone size, D gene, J gene, V gene, CDR3 protein, CDR3 DNA. A D gene is named only where the DNA matches it firmly. Clone size is stated in some rows and not others, as once, few, many or a class when expanded.

size: .; D: .; J: TRBJ1-4; V: TRBV5-1; CDR3: CASSLGQVPFGEKLFF; DNA: TGCGCCAGCAGCTTGGGACAGGTTCCTTTCGGTGAAAAACTGTTTTTT
size: .; D: TRBD1; J: TRBJ2-2; V: TRBV11-2; CDR3: CASSLGTNRGLWNTGELFF; DNA: TGTGCCAGCAGCTTAGGTACCAACAGGGGGTTGTGGAACACCGGGGAGCTGTTTTTT
size: .; D: .; J: TRBJ2-7; V: TRBV27; CDR3: CASSLGSRTYEQYF; DNA: TGTGCCAGCAGTTTAGGTTCCCGTACCTACGAGCAGTACTTC
size: .; D: .; J: TRBJ2-3; V: TRBV6-1; CDR3: CASSGAVSTDTQYF; DNA: TGTGCCAGCAGTGGGGCCGTAAGCACAGATACGCAGTATTTT
size: .; D: .; J: TRBJ1-2; V: TRBV9; CDR3: CASSSSLIRGPANYGYTF; DNA: TGTGCCAGCAGCTCCTCTCTTATCAGAGGTCCGGCTAACTATGGCTACACCTTC
size: .; D: TRBD1; J: TRBJ2-7; V: TRBV4-2; CDR3: CASSQVQGERGAYEQYF; DNA: TGTGCCAGCAGCCAGGTACAGGGGGAGCGTGGCGCCTACGAGCAGTACTTC
size: .; D: .; J: TRBJ1-1; V: TRBV29-1; CDR3: CSVVWGRLTEAFF; DNA: TGCAGCGTTGTGTGGGGGCGCTTGACTGAAGCTTTCTTT
size: .; D: TRBD2; J: TRBJ2-5; V: TRBV7-2; CDR3: CASSLENTKWAGGTGTQYF; DNA: TGTGCCAGCAGCTTAGAAAATACGAAGTGGGCGGGGGGAACGGGGACCCAGTACTTC
size: few; D: .; J: TRBJ2-3; V: TRBV2; CDR3: CASSQQGGTDTQYF; DNA: TGTGCCAGCAGTCAACAGGGTGGAACAGATACGCAGTATTTT
size: .; D: .; J: TRBJ2-2; V: TRBV11-1; CDR3: CASSLGADEQGELFF; DNA: TGTGCCAGCAGCTTAGGGGCGGACGAGCAAGGGGAGCTGTTTTTT
size: .; D: .; J: TRBJ2-7; V: TRBV5-5; CDR3: CASTFSSYEQYF; DNA: TGTGCCAGCACCTTTAGCAGTTACGAGCAGTACTTC
size: medium-sized; D: TRBD1; J: TRBJ2-7; V: TRBV25-1; CDR3: CASGTGTYEQYF; DNA: TGTGCCAGCGGGACAGGGACCTACGAGCAGTACTTC
size: .; D: .; J: TRBJ2-2; V: TRBV18; CDR3: CASSPSAATGELFF; DNA: TGTGCCAGCTCACCGTCGGCGGCTACCGGGGAGCTGTTTTTT
size: .; D: TRBD1; J: TRBJ2-1; V: TRBV27; CDR3: CASSSPGQGYNEQFF; DNA: TGTGCCAGCAGTTCCCCCGGACAGGGGTACAATGAGCAGTTCTTC
size: .; D: TRBD2; J: TRBJ2-1; V: TRBV29-1; CDR3: CSGGSSYNEQFF; DNA: TGCAGCGGCGGGAGCTCCTACAATGAGCAGTTCTTC
size: once; D: TRBD1; J: TRBJ2-6; V: TRBV5-1; CDR3: CASSSDRESSGANVLTF; DNA: TGCGCCAGCAGTTCCGACAGGGAAAGCTCTGGGGCCAACGTCCTGACTTTC